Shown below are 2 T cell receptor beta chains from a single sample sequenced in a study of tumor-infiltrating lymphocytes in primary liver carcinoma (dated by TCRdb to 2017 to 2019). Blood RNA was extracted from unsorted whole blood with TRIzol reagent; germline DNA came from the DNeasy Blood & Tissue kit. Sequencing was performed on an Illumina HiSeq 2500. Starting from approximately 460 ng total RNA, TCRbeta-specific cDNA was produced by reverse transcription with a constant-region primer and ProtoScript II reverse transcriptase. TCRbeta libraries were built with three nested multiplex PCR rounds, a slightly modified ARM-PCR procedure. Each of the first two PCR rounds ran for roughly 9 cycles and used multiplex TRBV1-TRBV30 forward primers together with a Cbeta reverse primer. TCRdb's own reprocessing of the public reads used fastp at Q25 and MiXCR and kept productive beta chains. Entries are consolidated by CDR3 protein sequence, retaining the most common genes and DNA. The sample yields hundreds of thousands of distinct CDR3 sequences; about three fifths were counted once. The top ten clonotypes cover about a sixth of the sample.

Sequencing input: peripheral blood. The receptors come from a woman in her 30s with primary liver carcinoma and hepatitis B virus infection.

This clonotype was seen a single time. CDR3 bases: TGTGCCAGCAGCAGGGCCAGTTGGACTGAAGCTTTCTTT. This codes for CASSRASWTEAFF. This chain links TRBV14 with TRBJ1-1; D remains ambiguous. The CDR3 sequence is 13 residues long. Germline V gene lookup returns CDR1 SGHDN and CDR2 FVKESK. Trimming removed 5 bases from V and 5 bases from J, with 12 bases in between.

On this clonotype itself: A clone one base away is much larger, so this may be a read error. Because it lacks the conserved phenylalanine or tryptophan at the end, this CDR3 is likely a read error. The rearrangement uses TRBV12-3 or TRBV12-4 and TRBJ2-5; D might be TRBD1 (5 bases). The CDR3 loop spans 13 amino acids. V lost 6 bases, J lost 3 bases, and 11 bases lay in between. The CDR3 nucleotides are TGTGCCAGCAGACCCAGGGTTAAAGAGACCCAGTACTCC. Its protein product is CASRPRVKETQYS.